The rows below give T cell receptor beta chains drawn from one sample of a study of T cells after posttransplantation cyclophosphamide. The repertoire was sequenced with immunoSEQ multiplex PCR; TCRdb's copy has only in-frame clones and lacks some. The data contain fewer than 35,000 clones, roughly 91% of them singletons. Sequenced: naive CD4+ T cells sorted from blood. These receptor sequences come from a man aged 25-40 years in good health and a related stem cell transplant donor. Each CDR3 is given with its conserved first and last residue. The order of the fields is J gene, D gene, clone size, V gene, CDR3 protein, CDR3 DNA. A D gene is named only where the DNA matches it firmly. Rows give clone size only sometimes, using once, few, many, or a class for an expanded clone.

TRBJ1-2,NA,NA,TRBV4-3,CASSQDVRRRNYGYTF,TGCGCCAGCAGCCAAGATGTGCGTCGCCGGAACTATGGCTACACCTTC
TRBJ1-1,NA,NA,TRBV4-3,CASSQAETTEAFF,TGCGCCAGCAGCCAAGCGGAGACCACTGAAGCTTTCTTT
TRBJ2-7,TRBD1,NA,TRBV5-1,CASSLLGGGGRPYEQYF,TGCGCCAGCAGCTTACTAGGGGGCGGAGGCCGCCCCTACGAGCAGTACTTC
TRBJ2-5,NA,NA,TRBV19,CASSITGTNAQYF,TGTGCCAGTAGTATCACAGGGACCAACGCCCAGTACTTC
TRBJ2-7,TRBD1,NA,TRBV7-9,CASSSGTAASYEQYF,TGTGCCAGCAGCTCCGGGACAGCCGCGTCCTACGAGCAGTACTTC
TRBJ1-5,TRBD1,NA,TRBV7-2,CASSSGQGRNQPQHF,TGTGCCAGCAGCTCGGGACAGGGACGCAATCAGCCCCAGCATTTT
TRBJ2-3,TRBD2,NA,TRBV7-6,CASSLETSGYTDTQYF,TGTGCCAGCAGCTTAGAGACTAGCGGGTACACAGATACGCAGTATTTT
TRBJ2-3,TRBD2,NA,TRBV5-1,CASSFLLAGTDTQYF,TGCGCCAGCAGCTTTTTACTAGCGGGGACAGATACGCAGTATTTT
TRBJ2-7,TRBD1,NA,TRBV5-1,CASSPGYGTGYNYEQYF,TGCGCCAGCAGCCCGGGGTACGGGACAGGGTATAATTACGAGCAGTACTTC
TRBJ2-7,TRBD1,NA,TRBV10-3,CAIRRGTGDSYEQYF,TGTGCCATCAGGAGGGGGACAGGGGATTCCTACGAGCAGTACTTC
TRBJ2-3,TRBD2,NA,TRBV15,CATSREERGGTDTQYF,TGTGCCACCAGCAGAGAAGAGCGGGGCGGCACAGATACGCAGTATTTT
TRBJ2-7,NA,NA,TRBV6-1,CASSEEIGGTPAYEQYF,TGTGCCAGCAGTGAAGAAATCGGCGGAACCCCGGCCTACGAGCAGTACTTC
TRBJ2-5,TRBD1,once,TRBV5-4,CASSYGQGRGGETQYF,TGTGCCAGCAGCTACGGACAGGGTCGAGGTGGAGAGACCCAGTACTTC
TRBJ1-1,NA,NA,TRBV28,CASSLGGALNTEAFF,TGTGCCAGCAGTTTAGGAGGGGCCCTGAACACTGAAGCTTTCTTT
TRBJ1-3,TRBD1,NA,TRBV2,CASSFLPGGSGNTIYF,TGTGCCAGCAGTTTCCTACCAGGGGGTTCTGGAAACACCATATATTTT
TRBJ2-2,NA,NA,TRBV7-2,CASSLAGQGTGELFF,TGTGCCAGCAGCTTAGCGGGACAAGGCACCGGGGAGCTGTTTTTT
TRBJ2-7,NA,NA,TRBV6-5,CASNTHAGPEYEQYF,TGTGCCAGCAATACCCACGCGGGCCCTGAGTACGAGCAGTACTTC